The sequence of this T cell receptor beta chain was determined in a study of cytomegalovirus exposure and HLA in healthy donors. Study-level information: About 85 million unique TCR sequences came from HLA-typed donors in an early release.

These donors counted as nominally healthy when sampled, but unrecorded immune exposures were likely. Use of 60 Vbeta and 13 Jbeta primers characterized the PCR. Some clones are missing from TCRdb's copy, which holds only in-frame ones; the method was immunoSEQ multiplex PCR. Here the sample spans more than 55,000 clones, about 74% being singletons. This CDR3 spans 15 amino acids. From germline, CDR1 is SGHRS and CDR2 YFSETQ. J was trimmed by 1 base and V by 3 bases; bases with no gene match: 5. This receptor was obtained from a woman aged 60 to 75 in good health and CMV-seropositive. V gene TRBV5-1 combines with J gene TRBJ1-1; 8 bases line up with TRBD1. Sequences were obtained from PBMCs. The CDR3 sequence is CASSSTGTGNTEAFF. For the CDR3, the DNA is TGCGCCAGCAGCTCAACCGGGACAGGGAACACTGAAGCTTTCTTT.